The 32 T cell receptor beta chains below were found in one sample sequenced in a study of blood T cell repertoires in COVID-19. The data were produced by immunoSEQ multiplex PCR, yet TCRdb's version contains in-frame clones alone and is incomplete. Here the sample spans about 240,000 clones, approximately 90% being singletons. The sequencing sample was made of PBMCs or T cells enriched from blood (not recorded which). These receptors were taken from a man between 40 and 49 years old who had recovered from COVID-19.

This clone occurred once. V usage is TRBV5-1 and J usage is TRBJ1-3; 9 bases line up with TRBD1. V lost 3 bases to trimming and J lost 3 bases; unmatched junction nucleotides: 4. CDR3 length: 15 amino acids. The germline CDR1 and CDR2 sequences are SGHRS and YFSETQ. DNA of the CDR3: TGCGCCAGCAGCTCCACAGGGGGCGGTGGAAACACCATATATTTT. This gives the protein CASSSTGGGGNTIYF.

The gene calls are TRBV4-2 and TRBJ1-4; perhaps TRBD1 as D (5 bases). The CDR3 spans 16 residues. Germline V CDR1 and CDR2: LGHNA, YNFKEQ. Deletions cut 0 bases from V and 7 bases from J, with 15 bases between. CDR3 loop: CASSQDRAGGGEKLFF. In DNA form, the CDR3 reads TGTGCCAGCAGCCAAGATAGAGCGGGGGGTGGTGAAAAACTGTTTTTT.

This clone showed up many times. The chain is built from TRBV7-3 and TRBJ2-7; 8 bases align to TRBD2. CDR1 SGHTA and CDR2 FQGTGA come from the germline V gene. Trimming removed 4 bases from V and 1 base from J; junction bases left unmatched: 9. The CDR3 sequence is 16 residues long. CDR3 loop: CASSSPSSGRSYEQYF. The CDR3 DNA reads TGTGCCAGCAGCTCGCCCAGCAGCGGGAGATCCTACGAGCAGTACTTC.

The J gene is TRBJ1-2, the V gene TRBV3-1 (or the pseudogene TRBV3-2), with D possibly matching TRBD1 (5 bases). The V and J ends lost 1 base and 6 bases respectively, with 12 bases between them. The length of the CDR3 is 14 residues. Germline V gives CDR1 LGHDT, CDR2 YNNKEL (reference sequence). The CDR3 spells CASSQGDFIDGYTF. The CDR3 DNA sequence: TGTGCCAGCAGCCAAGGGGACTTCATTGATGGCTACACCTTC.

The CDR3, as DNA: TGTGCCAGCAGTCTAGCGGGAGGGGTCTACGAGCAGTACTTC. Its translation: CASSLAGGVYEQYF. This chain joins TRBV5-4 and TRBJ2-7, with 12 positions matching TRBD2. The J segment lost 3 bases and the V segment lost 5 bases, leaving 3 bases of the junction unmatched. This CDR3 comprises 14 residues. Germline V CDR1 and CDR2: SGHNT, YYREEE (reference sequence).

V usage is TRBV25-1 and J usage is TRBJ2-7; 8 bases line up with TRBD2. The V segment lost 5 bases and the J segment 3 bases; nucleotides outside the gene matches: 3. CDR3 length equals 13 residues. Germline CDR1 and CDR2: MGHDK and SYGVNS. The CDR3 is CASSIAGSYEQYF. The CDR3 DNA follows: TGTGCCAGCAGTATAGCGGGGAGCTACGAGCAGTACTTC.

The CDR3 nucleotides are TGCGCCAGCAGCCAAGATTGGACAGGGGTTGAAAAACTGTTTTTT. This codes for CASSQDWTGVEKLFF. The chain has TRBV4-3 and TRBJ1-4; 9 nucleotides match TRBD1. The CDR3 has 15 amino acids. The V and J ends lost 0 bases and 7 bases, in that order; junction bases with no gene match: 3. Germline V gene sequence: CDR1 LGHNA, CDR2 YSLEER.

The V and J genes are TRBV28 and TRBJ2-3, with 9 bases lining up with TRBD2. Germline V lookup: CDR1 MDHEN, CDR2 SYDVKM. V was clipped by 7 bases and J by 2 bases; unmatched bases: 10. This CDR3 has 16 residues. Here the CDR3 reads CASKWREGSYTDTQYF. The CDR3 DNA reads TGTGCCAGCAAGTGGCGGGAGGGGAGCTACACAGATACGCAGTATTTT.

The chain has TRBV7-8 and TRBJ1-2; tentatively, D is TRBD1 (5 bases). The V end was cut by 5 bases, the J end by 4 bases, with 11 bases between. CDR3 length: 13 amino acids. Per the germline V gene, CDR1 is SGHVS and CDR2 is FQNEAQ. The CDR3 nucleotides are TGTGCCAGCAGCGAAGGACAAGTCTATGGCTACACCTTC. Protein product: CASSEGQVYGYTF.

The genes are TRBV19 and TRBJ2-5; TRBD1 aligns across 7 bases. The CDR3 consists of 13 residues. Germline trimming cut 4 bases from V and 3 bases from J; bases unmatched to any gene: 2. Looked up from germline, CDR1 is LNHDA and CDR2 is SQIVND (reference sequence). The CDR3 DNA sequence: TGTGCCAGTAGTAGAGGGACAGAAGAGACCCAGTACTTC. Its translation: CASSRGTEETQYF.

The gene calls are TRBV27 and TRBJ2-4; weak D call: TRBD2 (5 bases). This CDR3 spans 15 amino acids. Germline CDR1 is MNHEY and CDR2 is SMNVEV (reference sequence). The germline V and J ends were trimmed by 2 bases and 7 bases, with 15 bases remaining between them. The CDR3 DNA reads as TGTGCCAGCAGTTTAGAGGCGGGTATTGGGAACATTCAGTACTTC. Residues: CASSLEAGIGNIQYF.

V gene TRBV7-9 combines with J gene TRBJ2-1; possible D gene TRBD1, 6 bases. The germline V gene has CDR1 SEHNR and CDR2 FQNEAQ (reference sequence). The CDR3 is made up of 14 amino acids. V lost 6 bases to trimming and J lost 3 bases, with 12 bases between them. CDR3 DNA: TGTGCCAGCAGTCAGGGGCAAAACTACAATGAGCAGTTCTTC. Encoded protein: CASSQGQNYNEQFF.

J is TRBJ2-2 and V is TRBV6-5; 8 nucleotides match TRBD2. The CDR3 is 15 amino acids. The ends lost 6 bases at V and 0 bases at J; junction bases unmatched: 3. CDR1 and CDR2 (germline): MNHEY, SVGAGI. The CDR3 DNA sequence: TGTGCCAGCAGGAAAGCGGGGGCGAACACCGGGGAGCTGTTTTTT. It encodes CASRKAGANTGELFF.

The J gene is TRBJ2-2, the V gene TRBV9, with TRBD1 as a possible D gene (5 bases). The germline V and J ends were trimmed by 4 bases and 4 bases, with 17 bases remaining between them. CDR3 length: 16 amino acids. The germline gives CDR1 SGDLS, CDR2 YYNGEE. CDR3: CASSPGRGAPTGELFF. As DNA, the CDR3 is TGTGCCAGCAGCCCCGGAAGGGGCGCGCCCACCGGGGAGCTGTTTTTT.

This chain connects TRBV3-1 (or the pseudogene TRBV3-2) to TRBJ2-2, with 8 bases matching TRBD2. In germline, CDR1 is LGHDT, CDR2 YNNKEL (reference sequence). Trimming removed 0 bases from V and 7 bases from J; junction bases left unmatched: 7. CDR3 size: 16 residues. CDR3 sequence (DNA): TGTGCCAGCAGCCAAGATGTCACGCTAGCGGGCGGGGAGCTGTTTTTT. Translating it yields CASSQDVTLAGGELFF.

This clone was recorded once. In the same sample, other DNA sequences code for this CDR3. The CDR3: CASSIGQGLNTEAFF. DNA for the CDR3: TGTGCCAGTAGTATCGGGCAGGGTTTGAACACTGAAGCTTTCTTT. The V and J genes are TRBV19 and TRBJ1-1; D is possibly TRBD1 (5 bases). Germline loops: CDR1 LNHDA, CDR2 SQIVND (reference sequence). The length of the CDR3 is 15 residues. Trimming cost V 3 bases and J 0 bases, with 11 bases left between them.

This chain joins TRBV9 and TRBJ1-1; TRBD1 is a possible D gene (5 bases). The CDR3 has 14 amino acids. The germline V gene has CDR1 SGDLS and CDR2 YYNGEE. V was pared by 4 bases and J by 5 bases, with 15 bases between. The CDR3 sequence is CASSPGRGSTEAFF. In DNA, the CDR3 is TGTGCCAGCAGCCCCGGAAGGGGTAGTACTGAAGCTTTCTTT.

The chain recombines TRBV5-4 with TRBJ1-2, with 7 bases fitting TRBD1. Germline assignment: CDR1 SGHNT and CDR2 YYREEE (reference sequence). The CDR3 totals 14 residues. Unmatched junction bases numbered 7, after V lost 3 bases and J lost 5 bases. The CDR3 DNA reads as TGTGCCAGCAGCTACCCGGGACAGCTTTATGGCTACACCTTC. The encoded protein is CASSYPGQLYGYTF. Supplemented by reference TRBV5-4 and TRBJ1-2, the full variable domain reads ETGVTQSPTHLIKTRGQQVTLRCSSQSGHNTVSWYQQALGQGPQFIFQYYREEENGRGNFPPRFSGLQFPNYSSELNVNALELDDSALYLCASSYPGQLYGYTFGSGTRLTVV.

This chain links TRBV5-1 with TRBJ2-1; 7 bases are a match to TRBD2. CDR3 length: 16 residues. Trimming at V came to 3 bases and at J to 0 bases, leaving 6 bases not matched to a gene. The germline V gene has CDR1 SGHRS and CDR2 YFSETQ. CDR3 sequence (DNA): TGCGCCAGCAGCTCGGGGGGACTGAGCTCCTACAATGAGCAGTTCTTC. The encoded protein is CASSSGGLSSYNEQFF.

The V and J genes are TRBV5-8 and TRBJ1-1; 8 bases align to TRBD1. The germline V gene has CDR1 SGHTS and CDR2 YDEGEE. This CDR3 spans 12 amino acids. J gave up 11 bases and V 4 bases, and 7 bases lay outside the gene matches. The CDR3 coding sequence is TGTGCCAGCAGCCAAGGACAGGGAAGGGCTTTCTTT. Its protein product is CASSQGQGRAFF.

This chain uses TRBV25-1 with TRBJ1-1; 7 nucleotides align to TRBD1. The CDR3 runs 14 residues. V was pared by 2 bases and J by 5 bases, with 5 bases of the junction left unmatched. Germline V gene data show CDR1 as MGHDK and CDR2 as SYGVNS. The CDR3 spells CASSERAGGTEAFF. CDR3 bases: TGTGCCAGCAGTGAACGGGCAGGGGGGACTGAAGCTTTCTTT.

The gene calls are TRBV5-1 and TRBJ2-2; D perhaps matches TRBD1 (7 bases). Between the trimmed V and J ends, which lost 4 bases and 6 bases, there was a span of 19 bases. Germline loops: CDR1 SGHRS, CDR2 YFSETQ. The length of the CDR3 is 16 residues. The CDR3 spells CASSPGRGRGSGELFF. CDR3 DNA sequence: TGCGCCAGCAGCCCCGGAAGGGGGCGGGGATCCGGGGAGCTGTTTTTT.

Here the CDR3 reads CASSPNTGGIANVLTF. The CDR3 DNA follows: TGTGCCAGCAGCCCCAATACAGGGGGAATAGCCAACGTCCTGACTTTC. This sequence joins TRBV3-1 (or the pseudogene TRBV3-2) and TRBJ2-6, with 8 positions matching TRBD1. V lost 4 bases, J lost 7 bases, and 9 bases stayed unmatched. The germline CDR1 and CDR2 sequences are LGHDT and YNNKEL (reference sequence). The CDR3 length is 16 residues.

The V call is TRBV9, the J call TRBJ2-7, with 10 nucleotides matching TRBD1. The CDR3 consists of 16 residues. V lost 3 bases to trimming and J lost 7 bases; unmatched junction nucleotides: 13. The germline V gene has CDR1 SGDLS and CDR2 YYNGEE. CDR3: CASSGSKGQGGLEQYF. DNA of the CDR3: TGTGCCAGCAGCGGTTCAAAAGGACAGGGGGGTTTAGAGCAGTACTTC.

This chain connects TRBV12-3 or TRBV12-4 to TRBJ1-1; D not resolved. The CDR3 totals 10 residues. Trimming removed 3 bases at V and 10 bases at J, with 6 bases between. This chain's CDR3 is CASSFSRAFF. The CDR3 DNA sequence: TGTGCCAGCAGTTTCAGTCGAGCTTTCTTT.

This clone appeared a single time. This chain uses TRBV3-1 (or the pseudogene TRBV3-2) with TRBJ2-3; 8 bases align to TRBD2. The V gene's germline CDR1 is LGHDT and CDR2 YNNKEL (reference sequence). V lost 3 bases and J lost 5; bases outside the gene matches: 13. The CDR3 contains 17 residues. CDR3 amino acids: CASSQGVPGGPVDTQYF. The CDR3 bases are TGTGCCAGCAGCCAGGGGGTACCGGGGGGGCCGGTAGATACGCAGTATTTT.

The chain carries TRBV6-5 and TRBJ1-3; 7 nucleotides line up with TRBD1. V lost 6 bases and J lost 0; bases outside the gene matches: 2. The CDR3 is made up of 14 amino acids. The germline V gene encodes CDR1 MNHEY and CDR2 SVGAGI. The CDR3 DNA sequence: TGTGCCAGCAGAAGGACAGGCTCTGGAAACACCATATATTTT. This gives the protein CASRRTGSGNTIYF.

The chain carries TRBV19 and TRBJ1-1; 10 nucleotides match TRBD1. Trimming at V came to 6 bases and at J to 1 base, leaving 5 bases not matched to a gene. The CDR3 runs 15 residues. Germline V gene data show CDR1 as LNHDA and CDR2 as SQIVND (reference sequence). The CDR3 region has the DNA TGTGCCAGTAGACGACAGGGGGCAGAGAACACTGAAGCTTTCTTT. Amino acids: CASRRQGAENTEAFF.

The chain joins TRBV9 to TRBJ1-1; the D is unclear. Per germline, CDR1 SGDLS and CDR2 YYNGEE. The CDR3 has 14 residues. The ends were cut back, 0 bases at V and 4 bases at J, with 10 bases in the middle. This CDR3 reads CASSVEQLGTEAFF. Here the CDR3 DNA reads TGTGCCAGCAGCGTAGAACAGTTGGGCACTGAAGCTTTCTTT.

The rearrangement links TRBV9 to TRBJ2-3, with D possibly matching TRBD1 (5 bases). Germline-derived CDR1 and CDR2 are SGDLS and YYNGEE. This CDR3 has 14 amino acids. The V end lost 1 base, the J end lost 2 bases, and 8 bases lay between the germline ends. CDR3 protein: CASSVKGITDTQYF. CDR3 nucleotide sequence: TGTGCCAGCAGCGTAAAGGGGATCACAGATACGCAGTATTTT.

CDR3 coding DNA: TGTGCCAGCAGTTTGGGGCGGTTCTACGAGCAGTACTTC. It is translated as CASSLGRFYEQYF. The chain joins TRBV27 to TRBJ2-7, with D possibly TRBD1 on 5 matching bases. This CDR3 contains 13 residues. The V end was cut by 3 bases, the J end by 3 bases, with 9 bases between. Germline CDR1 and CDR2: MNHEY and SMNVEV (reference sequence).

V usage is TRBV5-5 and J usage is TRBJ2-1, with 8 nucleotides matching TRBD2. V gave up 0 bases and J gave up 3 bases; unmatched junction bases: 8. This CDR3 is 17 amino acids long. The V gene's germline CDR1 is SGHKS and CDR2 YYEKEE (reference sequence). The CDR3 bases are TGTGCCAGCAGCTTGGCCTACGTAGCGGGGAACTACAATGAGCAGTTCTTC. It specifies CASSLAYVAGNYNEQFF.